Reported below is one TCR beta chain. Its antigen remains unidentified. The V and J ends lost 1 base and 4 bases respectively, with 14 bases between them. Germline values: CDR1 SGHVS, CDR2 FNYEAQ. The CDR3 extends over 16 amino acids. The PCR was carried out with 60 Vbeta primers and 13 Jbeta primers. TCRdb's copy holds only in-frame clones and misses some; the assay was immunoSEQ multiplex PCR. The repertoire consists of about 190,000 clones, with about 90% occurring once and the leading ten covering around 0.99%. This sample stems from a study of cytomegalovirus exposure and HLA in healthy donors. About the research overall: In an early release, HLA-typed donors contributed approximately 82 million unique TCR sequences.

Findings and limits, study-wide: Segments of the TCR beta V type were, in most cases, productive about 87% or about 30% of the time in an earlier analysis. Highly shared variants forming one cluster were likely a sequencing artifact. The listing of 160 or so TCR beta chains classed them as cytomegalovirus-associated.

The specimen was PBMCs. The receptor comes from a boy under 10 years old in good health and CMV-seronegative. The chain employs TRBV7-6 and TRBJ2-1; D might be TRBD2 (7 bases). CDR3 region: CASSLGGASGYNEQFF. The CDR3 DNA follows: TGTGCCAGCAGCTTAGGGGGGGCTAGCGGTTACAATGAGCAGTTCTTC.